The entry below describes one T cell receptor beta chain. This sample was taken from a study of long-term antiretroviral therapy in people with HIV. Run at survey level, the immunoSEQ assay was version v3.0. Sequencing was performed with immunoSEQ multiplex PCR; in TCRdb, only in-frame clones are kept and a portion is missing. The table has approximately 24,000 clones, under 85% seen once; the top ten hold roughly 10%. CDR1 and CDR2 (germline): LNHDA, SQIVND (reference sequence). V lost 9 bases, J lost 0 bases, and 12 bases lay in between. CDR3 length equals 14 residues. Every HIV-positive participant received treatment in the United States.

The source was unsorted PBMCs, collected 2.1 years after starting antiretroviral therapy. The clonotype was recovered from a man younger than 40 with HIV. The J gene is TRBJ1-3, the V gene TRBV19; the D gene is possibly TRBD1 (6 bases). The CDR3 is CASKTGFSGNTIYF. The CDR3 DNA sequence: TGTGCCAGCAAGACAGGTTTCTCTGGAAACACCATATATTTT. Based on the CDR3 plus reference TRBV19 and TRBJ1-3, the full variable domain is DGGITQSPKYLFRKEGQNVTLSCEQNLNHDAMYWYRQDPGQGLRLIYYSQIVNDFQKGDIAEGYSVSREKKESFPLTVTSAQKNPTAFYLCASKTGFSGNTIYFGEGSWLTVV.